The entry below describes one T cell receptor beta chain. The antigen it binds to is not known. One base away there is no much larger clone; base qualities are not given. The sample belongs to a study of T cell clonotyping in hematopoietic cell transplantation (dated by TCRdb to the early 2020s). About the full investigation: In the study, some 140 blood samples were gathered from 35 consecutive transplant recipients and their related donors. Recruitment of patients was conducted between 2015 and January 2017, and follow-up was continued until September 2020 or death. Paper-wide results and their limitations: The sample size was limited, and CD4 and CD8 repertoire contributions could not be separated because cells were not sorted. After transplant, TCR diversity in recipients dropped, and pathologically expanded clonotypes increased progressively from day 30 to day 180. Broader TCR repertoire diversity after transplant was predicted by Inverse Simpson Index values from donors and from recipients before transplant. Just a small fraction of recipient repertoires overlapped with donor repertoires, and more than 95% appeared de novo at the given depth.

The immunoSEQ assay, a bias-controlled multiplex PCR with V- and J-specific primers, was used to amplify TCR beta CDR3 regions from genomic DNA. In a second PCR step, a proprietary barcode and Illumina adapter sequences were attached to the CDR3 amplicons. CDR3 libraries were sequenced on an Illumina MiSeq instrument. Per the original workflow: Export and quality control were handled in immunoSEQ Analyzer 3.0, while downstream analyses relied on R Bioconductor and Immunarch. Only productive rearrangements in the normalized downsampled data set went into calculating the repertoire metrics. Pathologically expanded clonotypes were defined as those larger than 5 templates in the normalized cohort. The Inverse Simpson Index was used to measure repertoire diversity. To capture all clonotypes, the CMV-specificity analyses were run on the non-normalized data set. TCRdb took over this immuneACCESS table, retaining in-frame rearrangements with V and J assigned. Such tables are incomplete; in checked studies, under half of the missing clones stem from an unresolved V gene, and the remainder is unexplained. V and J calls and clone size come straight from that table; D and trimming were deduced from the DNA. The sample table lists 12,000 to 15,000 clones, over 85% of them with a count of one. 4.5% of the sample is held by the ten biggest clonotypes.

The meaning of the sample's time point label: 30 days after allo-HCT. Blood samples were obtained from recipients approximately 28 days before transplant and at days 30, 100 and 180 after transplant. Using Nuclei Lysis Solution, genomic DNA was extracted from unfractionated peripheral blood mononuclear cells that were either fresh or cryopreserved. Trimming at the junction amounts to 0 bases on V and 4 bases on J, and the germline ends lie 10 bases apart. Sequences MNHNY (CDR1) and SVGAGI (CDR2) are obtained from the germline V gene (reference sequence). Reading from cysteine to phenylalanine, the CDR3 counts 14 amino acids. Only the CDR3 part of the read is kept: 42 bases, read in frame from the first base.

The receptor chain draws on TRBV6-6 and TRBJ2-7, with the D gene too uncertain to name. This specimen was PBMCs, taken 30 days after allogeneic stem cell transplant. The TCR originated in a male patient aged 55 to 69 who had an allogeneic stem cell transplant from an unrelated donor, so the T cells may come from the graft donor. Some clones in this sample may be carry-over from other donors' samples. The nucleotides are TGTGCCAGCAGTTACTCTCCAGTTGGTTACGAGCAGTACTTC. Its translation reads: CASSYSPVGYEQYF.